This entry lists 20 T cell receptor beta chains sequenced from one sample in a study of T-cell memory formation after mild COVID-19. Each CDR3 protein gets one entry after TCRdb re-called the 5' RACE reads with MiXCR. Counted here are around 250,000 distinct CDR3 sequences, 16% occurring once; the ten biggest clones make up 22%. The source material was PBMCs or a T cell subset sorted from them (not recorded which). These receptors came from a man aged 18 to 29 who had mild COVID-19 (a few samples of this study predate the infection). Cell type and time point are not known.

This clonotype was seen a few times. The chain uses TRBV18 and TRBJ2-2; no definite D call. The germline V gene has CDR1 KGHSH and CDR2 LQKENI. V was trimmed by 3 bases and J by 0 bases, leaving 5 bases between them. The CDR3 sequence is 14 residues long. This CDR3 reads CASSPGSNTGELFF. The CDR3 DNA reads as TGTGCCAGCTCACCGGGGTCGAACACCGGGGAGCTGTTTTTT.

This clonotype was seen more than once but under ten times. The CDR3 DNA follows: TGTGCCAGCAGTGGAACGGGGTCTGGCACAGATACGCAGTATTTT. The encoded protein is CASSGTGSGTDTQYF. V gene TRBV6-4 combines with J gene TRBJ2-3; D is perhaps TRBD2 (5 bases). The germline V gene encodes CDR1 MRHNA and CDR2 SNTAGT. The CDR3 length is 15 residues. V lost 4 bases to trimming and J lost 1 base, with 12 bases between them.

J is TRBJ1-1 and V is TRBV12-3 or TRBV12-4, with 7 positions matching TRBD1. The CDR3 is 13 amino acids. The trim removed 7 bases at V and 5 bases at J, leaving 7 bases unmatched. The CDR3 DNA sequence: TGTGCCAGCACCAGACAGGGAAGAACTGAAGCTTTCTTT. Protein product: CASTRQGRTEAFF.

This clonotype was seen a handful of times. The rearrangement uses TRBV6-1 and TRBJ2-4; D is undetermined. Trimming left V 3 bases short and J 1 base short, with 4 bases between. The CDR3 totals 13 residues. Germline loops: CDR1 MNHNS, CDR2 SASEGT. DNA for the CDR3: TGTGCCAGCAGTGAGAGGGCCAAAAACATTCAGTACTTC. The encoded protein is CASSERAKNIQYF.

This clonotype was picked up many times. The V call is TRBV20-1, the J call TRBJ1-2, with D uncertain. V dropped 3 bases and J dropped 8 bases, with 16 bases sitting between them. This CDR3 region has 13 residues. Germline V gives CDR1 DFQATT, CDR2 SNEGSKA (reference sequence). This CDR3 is CSARFRLSSGYTF. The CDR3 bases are TGCAGTGCTAGGTTCAGGCTATCTTCAGGCTACACCTTC.

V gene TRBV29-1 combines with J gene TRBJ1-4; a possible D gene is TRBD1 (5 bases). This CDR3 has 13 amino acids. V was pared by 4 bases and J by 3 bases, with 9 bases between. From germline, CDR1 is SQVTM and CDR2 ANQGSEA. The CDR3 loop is CSVGSRANEKLFF. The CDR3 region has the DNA TGCAGCGTTGGGAGCAGGGCTAATGAAAAACTGTTTTTT.

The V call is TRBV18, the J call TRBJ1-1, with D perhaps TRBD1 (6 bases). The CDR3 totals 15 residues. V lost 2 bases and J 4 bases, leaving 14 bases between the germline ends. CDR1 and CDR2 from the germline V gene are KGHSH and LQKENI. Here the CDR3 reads CASSPSRGAGTEAFF. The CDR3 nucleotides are TGTGCCAGCTCACCAAGCAGGGGCGCGGGCACTGAAGCTTTCTTT.

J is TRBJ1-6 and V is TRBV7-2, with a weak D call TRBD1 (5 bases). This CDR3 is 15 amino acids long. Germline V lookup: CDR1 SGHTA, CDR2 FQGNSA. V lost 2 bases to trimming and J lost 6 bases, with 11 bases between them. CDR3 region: CASSLSGSGNSPLHF. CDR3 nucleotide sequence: TGTGCCAGCAGCTTATCAGGGTCGGGTAATTCACCCCTCCACTTT. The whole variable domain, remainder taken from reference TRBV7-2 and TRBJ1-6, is GAGVSQSPSNKVTEKGKDVELRCDPISGHTALYWYRQSLGQGLEFLIYFQGNSAPDKSGLPSDRFSAERTGGSVSTLTIQRTQQEDSAVYLCASSLSGSGNSPLHFGNGTRLTVT.

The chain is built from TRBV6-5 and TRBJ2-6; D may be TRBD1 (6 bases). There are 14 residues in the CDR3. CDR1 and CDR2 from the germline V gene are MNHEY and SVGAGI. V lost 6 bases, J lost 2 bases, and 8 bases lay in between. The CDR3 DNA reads TGTGCCAGCAGCTACAGGGCTGGGGCCAACGTCCTGACTTTC. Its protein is CASSYRAGANVLTF.

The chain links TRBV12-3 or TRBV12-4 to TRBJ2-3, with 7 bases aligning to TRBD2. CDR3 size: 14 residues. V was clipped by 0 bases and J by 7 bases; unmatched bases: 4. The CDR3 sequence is CASSLAGGVNTQYF. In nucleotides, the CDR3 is TGTGCCAGCAGTTTAGCGGGGGGGGTAAATACGCAGTATTTT.

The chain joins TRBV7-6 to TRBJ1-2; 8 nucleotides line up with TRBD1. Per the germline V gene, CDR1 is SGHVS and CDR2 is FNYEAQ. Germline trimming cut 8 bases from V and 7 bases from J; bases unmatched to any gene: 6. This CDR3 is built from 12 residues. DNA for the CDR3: TGTGCCAGCGGGTCAGGGGGCTCTGGCTACACCTTC. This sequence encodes CASGSGGSGYTF.

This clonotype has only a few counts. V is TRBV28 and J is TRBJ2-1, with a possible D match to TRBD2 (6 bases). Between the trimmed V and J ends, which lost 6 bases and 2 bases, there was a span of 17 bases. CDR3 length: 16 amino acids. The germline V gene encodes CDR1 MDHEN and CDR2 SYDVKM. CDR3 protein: CASSHTPSAPYNEQFF. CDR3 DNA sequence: TGTGCCAGCAGCCATACCCCTAGCGCTCCCTACAATGAGCAGTTCTTC. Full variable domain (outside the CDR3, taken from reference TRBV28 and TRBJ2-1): DVKVTQSSRYLVKRTGEKVFLECVQDMDHENMFWYRQDPGLGLRLIYFSYDVKMKEKGDIPEGYSVSREKKERFSLILESASTNQTSMYLCASSHTPSAPYNEQFFGPGTRLTVL.

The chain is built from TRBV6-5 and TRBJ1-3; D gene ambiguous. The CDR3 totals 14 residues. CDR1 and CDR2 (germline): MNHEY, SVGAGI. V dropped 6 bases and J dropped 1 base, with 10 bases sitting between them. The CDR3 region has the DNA TGTGCCAGCAGCCAGGTTCTTTCTGGAAACACCATATATTTT. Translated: CASSQVLSGNTIYF.

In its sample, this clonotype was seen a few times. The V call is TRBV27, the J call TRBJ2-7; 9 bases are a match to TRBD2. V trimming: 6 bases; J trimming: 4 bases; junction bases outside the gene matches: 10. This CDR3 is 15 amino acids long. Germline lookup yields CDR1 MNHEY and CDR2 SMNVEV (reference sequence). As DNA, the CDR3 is TGTGCCAGCAGAAAGCTAGCGGGGAGTCATTACGAGCAGTACGTC. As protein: CASRKLAGSHYEQYV.

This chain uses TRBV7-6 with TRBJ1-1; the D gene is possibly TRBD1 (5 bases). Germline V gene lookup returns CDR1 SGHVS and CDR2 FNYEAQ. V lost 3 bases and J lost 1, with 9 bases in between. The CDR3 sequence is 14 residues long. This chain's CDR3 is CASSLNRKNTEAFF. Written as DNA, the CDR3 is TGTGCCAGCAGCTTGAACAGGAAGAACACTGAAGCTTTCTTT.

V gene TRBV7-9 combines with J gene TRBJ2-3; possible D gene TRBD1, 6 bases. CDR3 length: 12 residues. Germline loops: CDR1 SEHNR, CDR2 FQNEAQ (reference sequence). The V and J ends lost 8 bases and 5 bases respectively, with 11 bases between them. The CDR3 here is CASGGYVDTQYF. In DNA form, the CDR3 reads TGTGCCAGCGGGGGCTATGTAGATACGCAGTATTTT. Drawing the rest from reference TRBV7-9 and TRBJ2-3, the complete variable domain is DTGVSQNPRHKITKRGQNVTFRCDPISEHNRLYWYRQTLGQGPEFLTYFQNEAQLEKSRLLSDRFSAERPKGSFSTLEIQRTEQGDSAMYLCASGGYVDTQYFGPGTRLTVL.

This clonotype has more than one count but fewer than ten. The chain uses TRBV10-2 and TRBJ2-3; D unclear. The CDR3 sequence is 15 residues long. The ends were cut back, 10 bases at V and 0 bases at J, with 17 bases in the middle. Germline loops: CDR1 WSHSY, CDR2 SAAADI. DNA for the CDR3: TGCGCCACCTCGGGTACGGGCGTTAGCACAGATACGCAGTATTTT. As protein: CATSGTGVSTDTQYF.

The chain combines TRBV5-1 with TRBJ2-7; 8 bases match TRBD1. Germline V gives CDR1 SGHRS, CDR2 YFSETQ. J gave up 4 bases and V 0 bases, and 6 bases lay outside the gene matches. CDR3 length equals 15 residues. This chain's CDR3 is CASSLDRDRFYEQYF. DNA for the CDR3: TGCGCCAGCAGCTTGGACCGGGACAGGTTTTACGAGCAGTACTTC. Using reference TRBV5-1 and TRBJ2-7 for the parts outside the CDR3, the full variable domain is KAGVTQTPRYLIKTRGQQVTLSCSPISGHRSVSWYQQTPGQGLQFLFEYFSETQRNKGNFPGRFSGRQFSNSRSEMNVSTLELGDSALYLCASSLDRDRFYEQYFGPGTRLTVT.

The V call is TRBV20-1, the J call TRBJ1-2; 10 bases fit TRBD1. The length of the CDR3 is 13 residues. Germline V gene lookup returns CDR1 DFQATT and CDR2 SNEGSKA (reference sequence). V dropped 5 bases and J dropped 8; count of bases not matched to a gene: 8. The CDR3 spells CSAGKGQGTGYTF. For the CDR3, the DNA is TGCAGTGCTGGGAAGGGACAGGGGACGGGCTACACCTTC.

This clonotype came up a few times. As DNA, the CDR3 is TGTGCCAGCAGCCCCGATATGCTGACAGGGACTTGGTCCTACGAGCAGTACTTC. Translated: CASSPDMLTGTWSYEQYF. The rearrangement uses TRBV6-5 and TRBJ2-7; maybe TRBD1 (7 bases). This CDR3 has 18 amino acids. Per germline, CDR1 MNHEY and CDR2 SVGAGI. The V end lost 6 bases, the J end lost 1 base, and 25 bases lay between the germline ends.